This is a list of T cell receptor beta chains from one sample in a study of blood T cells in healthy people across ages. TCRdb reprocessed the 5' RACE reads with MiXCR, giving one entry per CDR3 protein. Here the sample spans roughly 1.5 million distinct CDR3 sequences, around 40% being singletons. Sequencing input: blood. Every receptor here comes from a woman aged 18-29 years in good health. Each CDR3 is given with its conserved first and last residue. Each record gives: J gene, V gene, D gene, clone size, CDR3 protein, CDR3 DNA. A D gene is named only where the DNA matches it firmly. Rows may omit the clone size; those that give it use once, few, many or a size class.

>TRBJ2-2|TRBV4-3|TRBD2|NA
CASSQESPLAGGPNTGELFF
TGCGCCAGCAGCCAAGAGTCCCCTCTAGCGGGAGGGCCGAACACCGGGGAGCTGTTTTTT
>TRBJ2-1|TRBV29-1|TRBD1|many
CSVDETGAHNEQFF
TGCAGCGTTGATGAGACAGGGGCCCACAATGAGCAGTTCTTC
>TRBJ2-5|TRBV25-1|TRBD2|NA
CASSWTSGGFYNEQYF
TGTGCCAGCAGCTGGACTAGCGGGGGCTTTTACAATGAGCAGTACTTC
>TRBJ1-2|TRBV7-2|NA|NA
CASSLMDSYGYTF
TGTGCCAGCAGCTTAATGGACAGTTATGGCTACACCTTC
>TRBJ2-1|TRBV7-2|NA|NA
CASSKNPRENEQFF
TGTGCCAGCAGCAAGAACCCCCGCGAGAATGAGCAGTTCTTC
>TRBJ2-3|TRBV7-2|NA|few
CASSLTHAGTDTQYF
TGTGCCAGCAGCTTGACCCATGCGGGCACAGATACGCAGTATTTT
>TRBJ2-4|TRBV9|NA|NA
CASSVGVTNIQYF
TGTGCCAGCAGCGTAGGAGTAACAAACATTCAGTACTTC
>TRBJ1-2|TRBV4-1|NA|NA
CASSQVLQGTSYGYTF
TGCGCCAGCAGCCAAGTTCTGCAGGGGACCAGCTATGGCTACACCTTC
>TRBJ2-5|TRBV12-3/TRBV12-4|NA|NA
CASSPGGPSYNEQYF
TGTGCCAGCAGCCCGGGGGGCCCCTCCTACAATGAGCAGTACTTC
>TRBJ2-7|TRBV20-1|TRBD2|few
CSARRLAGDYEQYF
TGCAGTGCTAGGAGACTAGCGGGAGACTACGAGCAGTACTTC
>TRBJ2-7|TRBV10-3|NA|few
CAISSPPGSLLSYEQYF
TGTGCCATCAGTTCCCCCCCGGGCTCCTTACTCTCCTACGAGCAGTACTTC
>TRBJ2-4|TRBV20-1|TRBD2|NA
CSARDLLAGGPKNIQYF
TGCAGTGCTAGAGACCTACTAGCGGGAGGGCCCAAAAACATTCAGTACTTC
>TRBJ1-1|TRBV20-1|NA|NA
CSVLRVRDTEAFF
TGCAGTGTCCTTAGGGTCAGGGACACTGAAGCTTTCTTT
>TRBJ2-7|TRBV14|TRBD2|NA
CASSGLAGDAISSYEQYF
TGTGCCAGCAGCGGCCTAGCGGGAGACGCAATCAGCTCCTACGAGCAGTACTTC
>TRBJ2-3|TRBV6-1|NA|NA
CASNGPDSSRLIIDTQYF
TGTGCCAGCAACGGTCCGGACTCTAGTAGGTTAATCATAGATACGCAGTATTTT
>TRBJ1-2|TRBV29-1|TRBD1|NA
CSVESDRGLSYGYTF
TGCAGCGTTGAGTCGGACAGGGGGCTTAGCTATGGCTACACCTTC
>TRBJ2-2|TRBV9|NA|NA
CASSVRVNTGELFF
TGTGCCAGCAGCGTCAGGGTTAACACCGGGGAGCTGTTTTTT
>TRBJ1-5|TRBV5-1|NA|NA
CASSLSQGSQPQHF
TGCGCCAGCAGCTTGAGTCAGGGGTCCCAGCCCCAGCATTTT
>TRBJ2-7|TRBV7-2|NA|NA
CASSLRLSPGYEQYF
TGTGCCAGCAGCTTAAGACTCTCGCCCGGCTACGAGCAGTACTTC
>TRBJ2-1|TRBV5-1|TRBD1|NA
CASSSPGQGNEQFF
TGCGCCAGCAGCTCACCGGGACAGGGGAATGAGCAGTTCTTC
>TRBJ1-5|TRBV4-2|NA|few
CASSQEQTNSNQPQHF
TGTGCCAGCAGCCAAGAACAGACAAATAGCAATCAGCCCCAGCATTTT
>TRBJ2-1|TRBV4-3|TRBD2|NA
CASSQDSAGGVAHEQFF
TGCGCCAGCAGCCAAGATTCCGCCGGGGGGGTAGCACATGAGCAGTTCTTC
>TRBJ1-2|TRBV3-1|NA|NA
CASSMTLQGNYGYTF
TGTGCCAGCAGCATGACTCTCCAGGGTAACTATGGCTACACCTTC
>TRBJ2-3|TRBV4-1|NA|NA
CASSTPTRDFTDTQYF
TGCGCCAGCAGCACTCCCACGAGGGACTTCACAGATACGCAGTATTTT
>TRBJ2-6|TRBV7-8|NA|NA
CASSPYWGAPSGANVLTF
TGTGCCAGCAGCCCCTATTGGGGGGCGCCCTCTGGGGCCAACGTCCTGACTTTC
>TRBJ2-5|TRBV20-1|NA|NA
CSARDRGALETQYF
TGCAGTGCTAGAGATCGGGGGGCGCTGGAGACCCAGTACTTC
>TRBJ2-1|TRBV9|NA|many
CASSVDSGSYNEQFF
TGTGCCAGCAGCGTAGATAGCGGTTCCTACAATGAGCAGTTCTTC
>TRBJ1-5|TRBV20-1|TRBD1|NA
CSAGTGVGQPQHF
TGCAGTGCAGGAACAGGGGTTGGCCAGCCCCAGCATTTT